This passage covers 15 T cell receptor beta chains from one sample sequenced in a study of blood T cell repertoires in COVID-19. This table comes from immunoSEQ multiplex PCR, and its TCRdb copy is limited to in-frame clones, with some not included. The sample holds some 350,000 clones, over 80% seen once. Sequenced input: PBMCs or T cells enriched from blood (not recorded which). The receptors originated from a man aged 30 to 39 who had recovered from COVID-19.

This chain joins TRBV28 and TRBJ2-4; weak D call: TRBD1 (5 bases). Germline values: CDR1 MDHEN, CDR2 SYDVKM. The CDR3 sequence is 14 residues long. Trimming removed 5 bases at V and 2 bases at J, with 10 bases between. This CDR3 reads CASSKTGSKNIQYF. As DNA, the CDR3 is TGTGCCAGCAGTAAAACAGGTTCCAAAAACATTCAGTACTTC.

The V and J genes are TRBV18 and TRBJ2-5; D is undetermined. The CDR3 length is 13 residues. Germline values: CDR1 KGHSH, CDR2 LQKENI. Trimming shortened V by 4 bases and J by 6 bases, and 12 bases separated the two germline ends. Written as DNA, the CDR3 is TGTGCCAGCTCACTCGGGTCCCCCCAGACCCAGTACTTC. Translation: CASSLGSPQTQYF.

The chain combines TRBV28 with TRBJ2-7, with 12 positions matching TRBD2. Germline CDR1 is MDHEN and CDR2 is SYDVKM. The CDR3 consists of 14 residues. Germline trimming cut 6 bases from V and 4 bases from J; bases unmatched to any gene: 4. This CDR3 is CASSDTSGGYEQYF. For the CDR3, the DNA is TGTGCCAGCAGCGACACTAGCGGGGGGTACGAGCAGTACTTC.

The chain links TRBV6-4 to TRBJ2-1; TRBD2 is a possible D gene (5 bases). The V end lost 3 bases, the J end lost 7 bases, and 13 bases lay between the germline ends. Germline values: CDR1 MRHNA, CDR2 SNTAGT. The CDR3 loop spans 14 amino acids. CDR3 nucleotide sequence: TGTGCCAGCAGTGAGGCCGGGGAAGTTAATGAGCAGTTCTTC. Residues: CASSEAGEVNEQFF.

This clone has just one count. The chain couples TRBV9 to TRBJ2-7, with 8 positions matching TRBD1. Trimming removed 3 bases from V and 3 bases from J; junction bases left unmatched: 5. Per the germline V gene, CDR1 is SGDLS and CDR2 is YYNGEE. This CDR3 has 14 residues. The CDR3 sequence is CASSAGQELYEQYF. CDR3 bases: TGTGCCAGCAGCGCGGGACAGGAACTCTACGAGCAGTACTTC.

The rearrangement uses TRBV23-1 and TRBJ1-2; no clear D gene. TRBV23-1 is noted as an ORF with a role that remains uncertain. CDR3 length: 14 residues. V was clipped by 4 bases and J by 7 bases, with 16 bases between them. CDR3 amino acids: CASSRRPGLCGYTF. Written as DNA, the CDR3 is TGCGCCAGCAGTCGGCGCCCGGGGTTGTGTGGCTACACCTTC.

This clone was seen only once. V and J are TRBV28 and TRBJ1-2; unclear D gene. Germline V gene lookup returns CDR1 MDHEN and CDR2 SYDVKM. The CDR3 has 14 amino acids. Trimming cost V 2 bases and J 4 bases, with 11 bases left between them. DNA of the CDR3: TGTGCCAGCAGTTTAGTACGCGGGTCCTATGGCTACACCTTC. Its translation: CASSLVRGSYGYTF.

This clone is a singleton in its sample. V usage is TRBV19 and J usage is TRBJ2-6; 9 bases agree with TRBD1. Trimming cost V 5 bases and J 4 bases; bases outside gene matches: 9. The CDR3 is 17 amino acids. Germline lookup yields CDR1 LNHDA and CDR2 SQIVND (reference sequence). The CDR3 loop is CASSADGTGYGANVLTF. CDR3 sequence (DNA): TGTGCCAGTAGTGCCGACGGGACAGGGTACGGGGCCAACGTCCTGACTTTC.

The chain links TRBV7-2 to TRBJ1-2, with 7 bases identical to TRBD1. The germline V gene has CDR1 SGHTA and CDR2 FQGNSA. J gave up 0 bases and V 5 bases, and 6 bases lay outside the gene matches. This CDR3 contains 15 residues. The CDR3 is CASSLRQGANYGYTF. In DNA form, the CDR3 reads TGTGCCAGCAGCCTTCGACAGGGAGCTAACTATGGCTACACCTTC.

The chain links TRBV5-4 to TRBJ1-2; weak D call: TRBD1 (6 bases). From germline, CDR1 is SGHNT and CDR2 YYREEE (reference sequence). The ends were cut back, 4 bases at V and 0 bases at J, with 13 bases in the middle. The CDR3 is made up of 15 amino acids. This CDR3 reads CASSPTPGANYGYTF. For the CDR3, the DNA is TGTGCCAGCAGCCCGACCCCAGGGGCTAACTATGGCTACACCTTC.

The chain uses TRBV2 and TRBJ2-1; D perhaps matches TRBD2 (5 bases). The CDR3 consists of 13 residues. The germline V and J ends were trimmed by 4 bases and 3 bases, with 7 bases remaining between them. Germline loops: CDR1 SNHLY, CDR2 FYNNEI. The CDR3 loop reads CASSGGVYNEQFF. The CDR3 nucleotides are TGTGCCAGCAGTGGGGGAGTCTACAATGAGCAGTTCTTC. The full variable domain, with the rest looked up from reference TRBV2 and TRBJ2-1, is EPEVTQTPSHQVTQMGQEVILRCVPISNHLYFYWYRQILGQKVEFLVSFYNNEISEKSEIFDDQFSVERPDGSNFTLKIRSTKLEDSAMYFCASSGGVYNEQFFGPGTRLTVL.

V and J are TRBV5-4 and TRBJ2-7, with a weak D call TRBD1 (5 bases). The V gene's germline CDR1 is SGHNT and CDR2 YYREEE (reference sequence). The length of the CDR3 is 18 residues. Trimming removed 0 bases from V and 2 bases from J, with 21 bases in between. In DNA, the CDR3 is TGTGCCAGCAGCTTGGACAAAACCTTGGGGCTCCCCCCCTACGAGCAGTACTTC. Translating it yields CASSLDKTLGLPPYEQYF.

V and J are TRBV3-1 (or the pseudogene TRBV3-2) and TRBJ2-2; 7 nucleotides agree with TRBD1. CDR1 and CDR2 (germline): LGHDT, YNNKEL (reference sequence). V shed 1 base and J 2 bases; nucleotides not matched to a gene: 7. The CDR3 length is 17 residues. The CDR3 reads CASSQGLQGINTGELFF. The CDR3 nucleotides read TGTGCCAGCAGCCAAGGTCTACAGGGGATAAACACCGGGGAGCTGTTTTTT.

The count of this clone is one. V is TRBV7-2 and J is TRBJ1-2; the D gene is possibly TRBD1 (5 bases). The V and J ends lost 6 bases and 4 bases respectively, with 18 bases between them. The CDR3 length is 15 residues. The germline CDR1 and CDR2 sequences are SGHTA and FQGNSA. The CDR3 protein is CASRHIWGRIYGYTF. The DNA for the CDR3 is TGTGCCAGCAGACATATTTGGGGCCGGATCTATGGCTACACCTTC.

The chain is built from TRBV9 and TRBJ1-1; D remains ambiguous. CDR3 length: 15 residues. Germline V gene sequence: CDR1 SGDLS, CDR2 YYNGEE. V dropped 2 bases and J dropped 5 bases, with 16 bases sitting between them. For the CDR3, the DNA is TGTGCCAGCAGCGTCGTTGACCGCGGAGGGACTGAAGCTTTCTTT. Translation: CASSVVDRGGTEAFF.